This TCR beta chain was obtained from a study of vaccination effects on CD4 cells after COVID-19. Germline V gene lookup returns CDR1 MNHEY and CDR2 SVGAGI. The CDR3 runs 12 residues. V lost 8 bases to trimming and J lost 3 bases, with 11 bases between them. TCRdb's table, derived via immunoSEQ multiplex PCR, lists solely in-frame clones and lacks some. The sample has 20,000 to 25,000 clones, 73% seen once. Having been cultured for roughly 11 days, the cells underwent CD4+ T cell isolation. People in the vaccine group had not been infected with SARS-CoV-2 before, and their nucleocapsid antibodies were negative. Comment on this clone: Its matching antigen is unknown.

The clonotype comes from a human donor who received a COVID-19 vaccine. The chain recombines TRBV6-5 with TRBJ2-7; D might be TRBD1 (6 bases). The material sequenced was CD4+ T cells from PBMCs cultured without peptide, taken before COVID-19 vaccination. The CDR3 nucleotides are TGTGCCAGCGGGGGCCCCATCTACGAGCAGTACTTC. Encoded protein: CASGGPIYEQYF.